This T cell receptor beta chain derives from a study of shared clonotypes between healthy human individuals. Background on the study: The study enrolled a couple of women and a few men aged 18 to 49.

The naive CD8 population came from CD45RO-negative cells selected for CCR7, without terminally differentiated effector memory CD45RA+ cells. The V end lost 4 bases, the J end lost 6 bases, and 16 bases lay between the germline ends. From germline, CDR1 is WSHSY and CDR2 SAAADI. The CDR3 has 14 amino acids. The study, taken as a whole, reports: Enrolling few donors narrowed the genetic and exposure-history diversity that was represented.

Of note for this clone: The antigen remains unidentified.

Deep was the level used in running the assay. Libraries were prepared by immunoSEQ multiplex PCR; TCRdb keeps only in-frame clonotypes and omits some of them. The repertoire holds about 1,900,000 clones, with over 85% as singletons. The material sequenced was naive CD8+ T cells sorted from blood. The TCR was taken from a young man in good health. The chain combines TRBV10-2 with TRBJ2-7; D not certain. CDR3 loop: CASSGPGVYSEQYF. Written as DNA, the CDR3 is TGCGCCAGCAGTGGCCCTGGGGTTTATTCCGAGCAGTACTTC.